Following are 11 T cell receptor beta chains from one sample sequenced in a study of T cell responses to AZD1222 COVID-19 vaccine. Clones were read by immunoSEQ multiplex PCR, and TCRdb kept only the in-frame ones, dropping some. The table has some 200,000 clones, 93% seen once. Sample: peripheral blood, taken on day 0 of MenACWY control vaccination. Receptors were obtained from an adult in good health.

The genes are TRBV10-3 and TRBJ2-7, with 15 positions matching TRBD2. Germline V CDR1 and CDR2: ENHRY, SYGVKD. J was trimmed by 3 bases and V by 4 bases; bases with no gene match: 4. This CDR3 contains 16 residues. The CDR3 coding sequence is TGTGCCATCAGTGCGGGACTAGCGGGGGGACTCTACGAGCAGTACTTC. It is translated as CAISAGLAGGLYEQYF.

A note on this clone: This sample includes further DNA sequences coding for the same CDR3. The chain joins TRBV11-2 to TRBJ2-2; the match to TRBD2 covers 10 bases. This CDR3 region has 16 residues. CDR1 and CDR2 from the germline V gene are SGHAT and FQNNGV. The V segment lost 5 bases and the J segment 0 bases; nucleotides outside the gene matches: 3. The CDR3 is CASSLGLAANTGELFF. For the CDR3, the DNA is TGTGCCAGCAGCCTTGGACTAGCGGCGAACACCGGGGAGCTGTTTTTT.

The rearrangement joins TRBV6-6 to TRBJ2-5; 8 nucleotides match TRBD2. This CDR3 has 15 amino acids. V was pared by 7 bases and J by 2 bases, with 9 bases of the junction left unmatched. CDR1 MNHNY and CDR2 SVGAGI come from the germline V gene (reference sequence). The CDR3 loop reads CASNYLAGGQETQYF. The CDR3 region has the DNA TGTGCCAGCAACTATCTGGCGGGGGGACAAGAGACCCAGTACTTC.

This clone turned up a few times. The genes are TRBV6-6 and TRBJ1-1, with D possibly TRBD1 on 6 matching bases. V dropped 2 bases and J dropped 1 base, with 8 bases sitting between them. There are 14 residues in the CDR3. Germline V lookup: CDR1 MNHNY, CDR2 SVGAGI (reference sequence). The CDR3: CASSYQGTNTEAFF. CDR3 coding DNA: TGTGCCAGCAGTTACCAGGGGACGAACACTGAAGCTTTCTTT.

This clone was detected only a few times. The V gene is TRBV12-5, the J gene TRBJ1-4; D possibly corresponds to TRBD1 (6 bases). V dropped 6 bases and J dropped 3 bases, with 11 bases sitting between them. Per germline, CDR1 LGHNT and CDR2 FRNRAP. This CDR3 is 14 amino acids long. This chain's CDR3 is CASGQGSANEKLFF. The CDR3 DNA follows: TGTGCTAGTGGACAGGGTTCGGCTAATGAAAAACTGTTTTTT.

The V and J genes are TRBV5-1 and TRBJ1-3; 8 bases map to TRBD1. Germline CDR1 is SGHRS and CDR2 is YFSETQ. The CDR3 contains 14 residues. Trimming at V came to 4 bases and at J to 4 bases, leaving 4 bases not matched to a gene. DNA of the CDR3: TGCGCCAGCAGCAGGGGACAGGAGGGAAACACCATATATTTT. The encoded protein is CASSRGQEGNTIYF.

This clone appeared once. V is TRBV6-1 and J is TRBJ2-5, with D tentatively TRBD1 (5 bases). V was cut by 4 bases and J by 4 bases, with 13 bases left in between. CDR1 MNHNS and CDR2 SASEGT come from the germline V gene. The CDR3 contains 14 residues. The CDR3 nucleotides read TGTGCCAGCAGTGCTCTAGGGGTATCAGAGACCCAGTACTTC. Its translation is CASSALGVSETQYF.

The chain employs TRBV5-1 and TRBJ2-1; unclear D gene. The CDR3 runs to 12 residues. Per germline, CDR1 SGHRS and CDR2 YFSETQ. Deletions cut 3 bases from V and 8 bases from J, with 9 bases between. The chain's CDR3 is CASSYSRDEQFF. The CDR3 coding sequence is TGCGCCAGCAGCTACTCAAGGGATGAGCAGTTCTTC.

The rearrangement links TRBV5-1 to TRBJ1-2, with a possible D match to TRBD1 (6 bases). From germline, CDR1 is SGHRS and CDR2 YFSETQ. CDR3 length: 14 amino acids. V dropped 4 bases and J dropped 0 bases, with 10 bases sitting between them. Here the CDR3 DNA reads TGCGCCAGCAGCGCCGGACAGTCTAACTATGGCTACACCTTC. Translating it yields CASSAGQSNYGYTF.

The V gene is TRBV19, the J gene TRBJ1-1; D call uncertain. Trimming removed 4 bases at V and 7 bases at J, with 10 bases between. CDR1 is LNHDA and CDR2 is SQIVND in the germline V gene (reference sequence). This CDR3 has 12 amino acids. The CDR3 coding sequence is TGTGCCAGTAGTAGAGGGCCGGGTGAAGCTTTCTTT. Translated, it gives CASSRGPGEAFF.

The chain joins TRBV4-2 to TRBJ1-3; 7 bases line up with TRBD1. V shed 4 bases, J shed 0 bases, and the junction held 27 bases outside the gene matches. Germline V gives CDR1 LGHNA, CDR2 YNFKEQ. The CDR3 length is 23 residues. CDR3 protein: CASSPEGFCRDSKYYCSGNTIYF. CDR3 bases: TGTGCCAGCAGCCCCGAAGGTTTTTGCCGGGACAGCAAATACTACTGCTCTGGAAACACCATATATTTT.